A single sample gave rise to the 25 T cell receptor beta chains below, sequenced in a study of T cell responses to AZD1222 COVID-19 vaccine. TCRdb's copy holds only in-frame clones and misses some; the assay was immunoSEQ multiplex PCR. The table records 100,000 to 120,000 clones, around 90% of them present only once. The input for sequencing was peripheral blood, taken 28 days after the second AZD1222 dose. Receptors originate from an adult who received the AZD1222 COVID-19 vaccine.

This CDR3 is CASSLYGYTGELFF. CDR3 bases: TGTGCCAGCAGCTTGTACGGATACACCGGGGAGCTGTTTTTT. The V and J genes are TRBV5-4 and TRBJ2-2; D is undetermined. The CDR3 is 14 amino acids. The V and J ends lost 1 base and 3 bases respectively, with 7 bases between them. Germline CDR1 and CDR2: SGHNT and YYREEE (reference sequence).

The rearrangement uses TRBV3-1 (or the pseudogene TRBV3-2) and TRBJ1-1, with D unresolved. The CDR3 sequence is 13 residues long. V dropped 1 base and J dropped 7 bases, with 10 bases sitting between them. CDR1 LGHDT and CDR2 YNNKEL come from the germline V gene (reference sequence). CDR3 sequence reads: CASSQGAWSEAFF. In nucleotides, the CDR3 is TGTGCCAGCAGCCAAGGGGCGTGGAGTGAAGCTTTCTTT.

V and J are TRBV14 and TRBJ1-2; D not certain. V lost 2 bases and J lost 4, with 5 bases in between. Germline CDR1 reads SGHDN; CDR2 reads FVKESK. The CDR3 sequence is 12 residues long. CDR3 region: CASSQSGYGYTF. In DNA form, the CDR3 reads TGTGCCAGCAGCCAATCGGGCTATGGCTACACCTTC. Supplemented by reference TRBV14 and TRBJ1-2, the full variable domain reads EAGVTQFPSHSVIEKGQTVTLRCDPISGHDNLYWYRRVMGKEIKFLLHFVKESKQDESGMPNNRFLAERTGGTYSTLKVQPAELEDSGVYFCASSQSGYGYTFGSGTRLTVV.

CDR3 DNA: TGTGCCAGCAGATTAGGGGGTCTCGGGTTCTACGAGCAGTACTTC. Amino acids: CASRLGGLGFYEQYF. The chain employs TRBV5-5 and TRBJ2-7, with TRBD1 as a possible D gene (6 bases). CDR1 and CDR2 from the germline V gene are SGHKS and YYEKEE (reference sequence). V was trimmed by 5 bases and J by 3 bases, leaving 18 bases between them. The CDR3 covers 15 residues. The variable domain in full, with the rest retrieved from reference TRBV5-5 and TRBJ2-7, is DAGVTQSPTHLIKTRGQQVTLRCSPISGHKSVSWYQQVLGQGPQFIFQYYEKEERGRGNFPDRFSARQFPNYSSELNVNALLLGDSALYLCASRLGGLGFYEQYFGPGTRLTVT.

This clone was counted a single time. This chain's CDR3 is CASSQGTSGTYNEQFF. The CDR3 nucleotides are TGCGCCAGCAGCCAGGGGACTAGCGGAACCTACAATGAGCAGTTCTTC. The V call is TRBV4-1, the J call TRBJ2-1; 11 bases line up with TRBD2. Germline CDR1 MGHRA, CDR2 YSYEKL. V lost 3 bases, J lost 2 bases, and 3 bases stayed unmatched. The CDR3 consists of 16 residues.

This clone was seen only once. The chain recombines TRBV5-4 with TRBJ2-3; 12 bases line up with TRBD2. The CDR3 runs 17 residues. The V gene end was trimmed by 2 bases and the J gene end by 0 bases; junction bases not matched to a gene: 4. CDR1 is SGHNT, CDR2 YYREEE, per germline (reference sequence). The CDR3: CASSFSSGGASTDTQYF. CDR3 in DNA: TGTGCCAGCAGCTTCTCTAGCGGGGGGGCTAGCACAGATACGCAGTATTTT.

This clone has a single count. J is TRBJ1-4 and V is TRBV2, with TRBD1 as a possible D gene (5 bases). V gave up 7 bases and J gave up 4 bases, with 16 bases separating them. The CDR3 extends over 15 amino acids. CDR1 is SNHLY, CDR2 FYNNEI, per germline. In DNA form, the CDR3 reads TGTGCCAGCACCCCCATGGGGCAGGTTAATGAAAAACTGTTTTTT. Its translation is CASTPMGQVNEKLFF.

The chain uses TRBV10-3 and TRBJ1-4; D is perhaps TRBD1 (5 bases). Germline loops: CDR1 ENHRY, CDR2 SYGVKD. The V end was cut by 5 bases, the J end by 6 bases, with 7 bases between. CDR3 length: 12 amino acids. CDR3 in DNA: TGTGCCATCAGTCAGGGCGATGAAAAACTGTTTTTT. Translating gives CAISQGDEKLFF.

In this sample, this clone turned up once. The rearrangement uses TRBV3-1 (or the pseudogene TRBV3-2) and TRBJ1-1, with unresolved D. Trimming took 4 bases from V and 2 from J, leaving 8 bases between them. This CDR3 contains 13 residues. CDR1 is LGHDT, CDR2 YNNKEL, per germline (reference sequence). The CDR3 DNA reads TGTGCCAGCAGCCTCGGGATAAACACTGAAGCTTTCTTT. Translated, it gives CASSLGINTEAFF.

This clone was counted once. The J gene is TRBJ1-3, the V gene TRBV5-6; D may be TRBD1 (6 bases). V lost 4 bases, J lost 0 bases, and 11 bases lay in between. The CDR3 contains 15 residues. The V gene's germline CDR1 is SGHDT and CDR2 YYEEEE. The CDR3 loop is CASSSQGSSGNTIYF. The CDR3 nucleotides are TGTGCCAGCAGCAGCCAGGGGAGCTCTGGAAACACCATATATTTT.

This clone has just a few counts. The chain is built from TRBV5-6 and TRBJ1-2; D possibly corresponds to TRBD1 (5 bases). The CDR3 consists of 15 residues. Germline V gives CDR1 SGHDT, CDR2 YYEEEE. The V end was cut by 3 bases, the J end by 6 bases, with 18 bases between. The CDR3: CASSWITTVTDGYTF. CDR3 in DNA: TGTGCCAGCAGCTGGATAACGACAGTTACTGATGGCTACACCTTC.

The CDR3 sequence is CASSKTGQVDYGYTF. The CDR3 DNA sequence: TGTGCCAGCAGTAAAACGGGACAGGTTGATTATGGCTACACCTTC. This sequence joins TRBV6-5 and TRBJ1-2; 8 bases align to TRBD1. Per the germline V gene, CDR1 is MNHEY and CDR2 is SVGAGI. The CDR3 has 15 amino acids. J lost 5 bases, V lost 5 bases, and 10 bases had no gene match.

The genes are TRBV19 and TRBJ1-5; tentatively, D is TRBD1 (5 bases). With 1 base removed from V and 4 bases from J, the gap between germline ends came to 11 bases. The CDR3 runs 15 residues. CDR1 and CDR2 (germline): LNHDA, SQIVND (reference sequence). CDR3 nucleotides: TGTGCCAGTAGTATAGTTACAGGAGCTAATCAGCCCCAGCATTTT. Its protein product is CASSIVTGANQPQHF.

CDR3 DNA: TGTGCCAGCTCACCTGCAGGGATTAGCGGGGACACAGATACGCAGTATTTT. This encodes CASSPAGISGDTDTQYF. The chain combines TRBV18 with TRBJ2-3; TRBD2 matches at 8 bases. J lost 2 bases, V lost 3 bases, and 10 bases had no gene match. Germline lookup yields CDR1 KGHSH and CDR2 LQKENI. The CDR3 extends over 17 amino acids.

Only one count was recorded for this clone. V gene TRBV9 combines with J gene TRBJ2-3, with TRBD2 matching 8 bases. The CDR3 is made up of 16 amino acids. The V segment lost 4 bases and the J segment 2 bases; nucleotides outside the gene matches: 9. CDR1 is SGDLS and CDR2 is YYNGEE in the germline V gene. CDR3 DNA sequence: TGTGCCAGCAGCTCTCACCTGGGACTAGTCACAGATACGCAGTATTTT. Amino acid sequence: CASSSHLGLVTDTQYF.

J is TRBJ2-7 and V is TRBV2; 7 bases agree with TRBD2. V lost 7 bases and J lost 3; bases outside the gene matches: 12. The CDR3 totals 15 residues. The V gene's germline CDR1 is SNHLY and CDR2 FYNNEI. Written as DNA, the CDR3 is TGTGCCAGCATCCGGGGGGACGGGGAACTCTACGAGCAGTACTTC. Translating gives CASIRGDGELYEQYF. The whole variable domain, remainder taken from reference TRBV2 and TRBJ2-7, is EPEVTQTPSHQVTQMGQEVILRCVPISNHLYFYWYRQILGQKVEFLVSFYNNEISEKSEIFDDQFSVERPDGSNFTLKIRSTKLEDSAMYFCASIRGDGELYEQYFGPGTRLTVT.

Only one count was recorded for this clone. This sequence joins TRBV28 and TRBJ2-7; 8 bases are a match to TRBD1. Germline trimming cut 4 bases from V and 2 bases from J; bases unmatched to any gene: 13. The CDR3 is made up of 17 amino acids. Germline V lookup: CDR1 MDHEN, CDR2 SYDVKM. CDR3: CASSSGQGSLFAYEQYF. The CDR3 bases are TGTGCCAGCAGTTCTGGACAGGGAAGCCTTTTCGCCTACGAGCAGTACTTC.

V usage is TRBV7-8 and J usage is TRBJ1-6, with D maybe TRBD1 (6 bases). V was clipped by 5 bases and J by 7 bases, with 15 bases between them. Germline V CDR1 and CDR2: SGHVS, FQNEAQ. The CDR3 is 15 amino acids. CDR3: CASSRTWTENSPLHF. In DNA form, the CDR3 reads TGTGCCAGCAGCCGGACATGGACAGAGAATTCACCCCTCCACTTT.

This clone was detected only a few times. This chain joins TRBV11-3 and TRBJ2-7, with 10 bases identical to TRBD2. The CDR3 contains 16 residues. Germline values: CDR1 SGHNT, CDR2 YENEEA. Germline trimming cut 3 bases from V and 4 bases from J; bases unmatched to any gene: 9. The CDR3 spells CASSFIRSGRRYEQYF. The DNA for the CDR3 is TGTGCCAGCAGCTTTATCCGTAGCGGGAGGAGGTACGAGCAGTACTTC.

This clone was found many times. The chain uses TRBV29-1 and TRBJ1-3; D is undetermined. Trimming cost V 5 bases and J 2 bases, with 13 bases left between them. The CDR3 extends over 14 amino acids. CDR1 is SQVTM and CDR2 is ANQGSEA in the germline V gene. The CDR3 region has the DNA TGCAGCGTTAGTGGCCAGGTGGCTGGAAACACCATATATTTT. Protein product: CSVSGQVAGNTIYF.

The chain is built from TRBV7-3 and TRBJ1-1; D is possibly TRBD1 (5 bases). Germline V gene lookup returns CDR1 SGHTA and CDR2 FQGTGA. The CDR3 runs 14 residues. Trimming cost V 3 bases and J 0 bases, with 8 bases left between them. Here the CDR3 reads CASSFTGLNTEAFF. CDR3 nucleotide sequence: TGTGCCAGCAGCTTTACAGGATTGAACACTGAAGCTTTCTTT.

The chain links TRBV5-1 to TRBJ2-5; 7 positions match TRBD2. Germline values: CDR1 SGHRS, CDR2 YFSETQ. Unmatched junction bases numbered 9, after V lost 2 bases and J lost 5 bases. This CDR3 is built from 15 residues. In DNA, the CDR3 is TGCGCCAGCAGCTTAAGACGACTAGCTGGGGAGACCCAGTACTTC. This encodes CASSLRRLAGETQYF.

The chain links TRBV12-3 or TRBV12-4 to TRBJ1-1; tentative D call: TRBD1 (5 bases). CDR3 length: 13 amino acids. V lost 7 bases and J lost 3, with 12 bases in between. CDR3 loop: CASNKGRHTEAFF. The CDR3 nucleotides are TGTGCCAGCAATAAGGGGAGACACACTGAAGCTTTCTTT.

The chain is built from TRBV19 and TRBJ2-1; D not certain. This CDR3 is 15 amino acids long. The germline V and J ends were trimmed by 7 bases and 0 bases, with 13 bases remaining between them. Germline V gene lookup returns CDR1 LNHDA and CDR2 SQIVND (reference sequence). The CDR3, as DNA: TGTGCCAGTAACGACGTTGGCCCCTCCTACAATGAGCAGTTCTTC. Protein: CASNDVGPSYNEQFF.

The chain combines TRBV23-1 with TRBJ1-1, with D tentatively TRBD1 (6 bases). TRBV23-1 is known as an ORF, though its function is uncertain. V lost 0 bases and J lost 3, with 20 bases in between. The CDR3 sequence is 18 residues long. CDR3 residues: CASSQSGKQGRDHTEAFF. For the CDR3, the DNA is TGCGCCAGCAGTCAATCAGGCAAACAGGGACGGGACCACACTGAAGCTTTCTTT.